One TCR beta chain is described in this entry. Its antigen remains unidentified. Within one base of it there is no much larger clone, and no base qualities were kept. The sample originates from a study of blood T cells in healthy people across ages (dated by TCRdb to between 2014 and 2017). With regard to the full study: In model experiments, roughly one uniquely barcoded TCR beta cDNA molecule per two T cells was captured by template switching. The study measured age-related changes in TCR beta repertoire diversity using deep sequencing normalized with unique cDNA molecular identifiers. The donors were divided into four age groups: young (average around 15 years), middle-aged (approximately 41), aged (around 67) and long-lived (82). Donors of different ages were randomly distributed across sequencing lanes to avoid experimental bias. For two donors (one aged 18 to 29 and one aged 80 or older), the study analyzed two additional independent replicas of 1 million unique cDNA reads from the same blood draw. What the research found in general, with its limitations: Estimates of total diversity based on one million sequenced T cells were regarded as lower bounds and as underestimates. Compared with the aged group, more naive CD4+ T cells, fewer expanded clones and increased TCR diversity were shown by the long-lived group, suggesting age selection. Since profiling was done on bulk unsorted PBMCs, naive and antigen-experienced compartments could not be conclusively compared. Because the CMV infection status of the donors was unknown, age-related changes in expanded clonotypes may potentially have been confounded. The percentage of naive T cells measured by flow cytometry correlated strongly with observed TCR beta diversity. As age increased, observed TCR beta diversity per million T cells dropped in a roughly linear way, and a significant reduction was already evident by age around 41.

The method was 5' RACE. Sequencing relied on an Illumina HiSeq 2500. A second roughly 6 to 11 cycle PCR used a sample-barcoded 5' primer and a J-beta primer mix. Each TCR beta cDNA molecule received a unique molecular identifier from a template-switch 5' adaptor carrying 12 random nucleotides. Each sample yielded at least 2.5 million CDR3-containing paired-end reads. The Mint cDNA synthesis kit, primed by a TRBC-specific oligonucleotide, was used to synthesize first-strand cDNA from all RNA. Following uracil-DNA glycosylase treatment, a first 18-cycle PCR with universal primers M1SS and BC2_uni_R was performed on all cDNA. The authors' analysis ran thus. For normalization, 1 million high-quality reads, each with a distinct molecular identifier, were randomly selected from each sample. Reads with shared molecular identifiers were discarded instead of being binned into consensus sequences. CDR3 identification, clonotype clustering and error correction used MiTCR with a Q25 quality threshold and the strictest error-elimination algorithm. A nonparametric unseen species model with Euler transformation was used to estimate lower-bound total TCR beta diversity. TCRdb itself trimmed the public reads at Q25 with fastp, ran MiXCR and retained productive beta chains. Rows matching on CDR3 protein sequence are summarized as one entry with the most common DNA and genes. TCRdb's processing, not the authors', yielded these V and J calls. This sample comprises hundreds of thousands of distinct CDR3 sequences, 40% to 50% of them detected only once. The top ten clonotypes cover about 21% of the sample.

Donors were a few dozen systemically healthy Caucasian individuals from Russia aged roughly 6 to 100 years. Each donor gave about 9.7 milliliters of peripheral blood, drawn into EDTA-treated Vacutainer tubes. Ficoll-Paque density-gradient centrifugation was used to isolate PBMCs, with at least 7 million obtained per sample. Trizol reagent was used to extract total RNA from the PBMCs, yielding at least 5.5 micrograms per sample. For every donor, an aliquot of PBMCs went through flow cytometry to measure the percentages of naive CD45RAhigh/CD27high T cells. CDR1 ENHRY and CDR2 SYGVKD are derived from the germline V gene. At the junction V is shortened by 3 bases and J by 4 bases, with 17 bases in between. Counted from cysteine to phenylalanine, this CDR3 has 16 amino acids. Only the CDR3 portion is preserved as DNA: 48 bases, with reading frame beginning at the first base.

The sequence joins TRBV10-3 to TRBJ2-3; the D segment is perhaps TRBD1 or TRBD2, each sharing 7 matched bases. Sequenced sample: blood. The source of this sequence is a man aged 55 to 70 in good health. The DNA is as follows: TGTGCCATCAGTGAACTTGGCAGGGGGGGATCAGATACGCAGTATTTT. Translated, it gives CAISELGRGGSDTQYF.